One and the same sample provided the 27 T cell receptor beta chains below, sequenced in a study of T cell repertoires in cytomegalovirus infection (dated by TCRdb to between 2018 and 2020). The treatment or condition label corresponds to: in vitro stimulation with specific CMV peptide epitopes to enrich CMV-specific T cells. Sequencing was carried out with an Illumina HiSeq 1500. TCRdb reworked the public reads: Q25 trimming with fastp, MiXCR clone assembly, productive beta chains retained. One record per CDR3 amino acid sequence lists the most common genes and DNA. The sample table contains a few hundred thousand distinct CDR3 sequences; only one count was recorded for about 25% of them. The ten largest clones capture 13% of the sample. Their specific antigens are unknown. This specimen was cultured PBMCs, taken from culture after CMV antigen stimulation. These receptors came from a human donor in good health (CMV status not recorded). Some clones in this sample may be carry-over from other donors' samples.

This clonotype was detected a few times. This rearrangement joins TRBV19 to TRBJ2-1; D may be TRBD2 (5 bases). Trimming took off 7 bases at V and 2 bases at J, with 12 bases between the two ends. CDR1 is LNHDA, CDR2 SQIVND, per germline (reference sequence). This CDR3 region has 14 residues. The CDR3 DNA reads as TGTGCCAGTAAGTCCAGTAGCGCCTACAATGAGCAGTTCTTC. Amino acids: CASKSSSAYNEQFF.

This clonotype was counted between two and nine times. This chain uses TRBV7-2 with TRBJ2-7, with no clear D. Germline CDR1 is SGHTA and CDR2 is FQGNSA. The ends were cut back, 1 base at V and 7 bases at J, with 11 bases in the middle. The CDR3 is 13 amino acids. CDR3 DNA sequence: TGTGCCAGCAGCTTAGTAAATCCGTCGGAGCAGTACGTC. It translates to CASSLVNPSEQYV.

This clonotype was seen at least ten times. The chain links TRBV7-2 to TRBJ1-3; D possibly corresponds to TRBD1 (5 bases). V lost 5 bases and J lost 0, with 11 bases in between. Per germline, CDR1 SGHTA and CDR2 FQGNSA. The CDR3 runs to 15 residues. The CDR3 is CASSPMGVSGNTIYF. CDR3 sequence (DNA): TGTGCCAGCAGCCCAATGGGGGTCTCTGGAAACACCATATATTTT.

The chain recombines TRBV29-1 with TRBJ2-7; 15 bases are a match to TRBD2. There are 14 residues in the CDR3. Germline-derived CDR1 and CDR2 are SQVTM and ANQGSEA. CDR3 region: CRGGTSGRSYEQYF. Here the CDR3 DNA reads TGCAGAGGCGGGACTAGCGGGAGGTCCTACGAGCAGTACTTC.

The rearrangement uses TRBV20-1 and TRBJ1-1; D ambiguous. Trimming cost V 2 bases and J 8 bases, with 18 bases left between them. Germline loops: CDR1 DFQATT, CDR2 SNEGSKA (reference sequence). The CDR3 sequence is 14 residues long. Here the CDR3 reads CSARSETIGREAFF. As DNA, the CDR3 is TGCAGTGCTAGATCCGAGACAATTGGTAGGGAAGCTTTCTTT.

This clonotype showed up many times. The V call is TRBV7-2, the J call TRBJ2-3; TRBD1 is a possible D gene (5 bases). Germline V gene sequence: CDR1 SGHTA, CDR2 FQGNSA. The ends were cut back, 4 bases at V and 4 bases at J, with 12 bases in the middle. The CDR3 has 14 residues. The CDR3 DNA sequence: TGTGCCAGCAGCTCTCAGGGTTTCGCAGATACGCAGTATTTT. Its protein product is CASSSQGFADTQYF.

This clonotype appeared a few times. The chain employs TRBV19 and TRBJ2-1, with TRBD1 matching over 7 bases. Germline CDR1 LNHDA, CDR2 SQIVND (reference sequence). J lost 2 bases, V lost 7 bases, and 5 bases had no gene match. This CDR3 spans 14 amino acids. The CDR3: CASTRDSPYNEQFF. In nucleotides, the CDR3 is TGTGCCAGTACCCGGGACAGCCCCTACAATGAGCAGTTCTTC.

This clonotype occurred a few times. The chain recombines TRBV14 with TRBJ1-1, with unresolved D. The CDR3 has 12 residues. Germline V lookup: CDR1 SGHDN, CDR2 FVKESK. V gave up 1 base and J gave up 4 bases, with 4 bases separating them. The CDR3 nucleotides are TGTGCCAGCAGCCAAGTAAGCACTGAAGCTTTCTTT. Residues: CASSQVSTEAFF.

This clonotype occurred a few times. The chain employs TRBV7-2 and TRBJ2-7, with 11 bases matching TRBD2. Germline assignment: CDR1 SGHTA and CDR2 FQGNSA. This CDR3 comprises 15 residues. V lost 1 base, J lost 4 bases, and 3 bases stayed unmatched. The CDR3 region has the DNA TGTGCCAGCAGCTTAGGACTAGCGGGACTATACGAGCAGTACTTC. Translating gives CASSLGLAGLYEQYF. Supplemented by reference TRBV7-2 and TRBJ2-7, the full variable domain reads GAGVSQSPSNKVTEKGKDVELRCDPISGHTALYWYRQSLGQGLEFLIYFQGNSAPDKSGLPSDRFSAERTGGSVSTLTIQRTQQEDSAVYLCASSLGLAGLYEQYFGPGTRLTVT.

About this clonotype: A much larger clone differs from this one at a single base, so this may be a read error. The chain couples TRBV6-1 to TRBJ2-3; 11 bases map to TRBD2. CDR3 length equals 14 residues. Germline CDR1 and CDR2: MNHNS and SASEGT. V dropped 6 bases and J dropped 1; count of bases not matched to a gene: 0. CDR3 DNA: TGTGCCAGCAGGACTAGCGGGGGCACAGATACGCAGTATTTT. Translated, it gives CASRTSGGTDTQYF.

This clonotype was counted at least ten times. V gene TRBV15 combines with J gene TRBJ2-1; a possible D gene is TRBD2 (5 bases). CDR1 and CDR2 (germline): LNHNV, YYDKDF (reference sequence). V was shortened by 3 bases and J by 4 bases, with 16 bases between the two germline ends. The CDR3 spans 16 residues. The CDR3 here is CATSSFGGSIYNEQFF. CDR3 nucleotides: TGTGCCACCAGCAGTTTTGGTGGGAGCATTTACAATGAGCAGTTCTTC.

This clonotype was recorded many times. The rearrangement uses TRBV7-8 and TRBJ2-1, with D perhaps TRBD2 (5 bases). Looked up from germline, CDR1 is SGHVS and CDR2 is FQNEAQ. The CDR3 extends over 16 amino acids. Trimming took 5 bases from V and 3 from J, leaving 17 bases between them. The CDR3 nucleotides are TGTGCCAGCAGCCCGAGACTGGACTTTATCTACAATGAGCAGTTCTTC. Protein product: CASSPRLDFIYNEQFF.

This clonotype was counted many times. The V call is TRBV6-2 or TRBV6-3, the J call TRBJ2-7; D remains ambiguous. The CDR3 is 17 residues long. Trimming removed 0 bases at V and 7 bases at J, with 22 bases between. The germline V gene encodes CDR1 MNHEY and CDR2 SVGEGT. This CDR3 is CASSYSERDPCGKEQYV. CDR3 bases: TGTGCCAGCAGTTACTCTGAGCGCGACCCCTGTGGTAAAGAGCAGTACGTC.

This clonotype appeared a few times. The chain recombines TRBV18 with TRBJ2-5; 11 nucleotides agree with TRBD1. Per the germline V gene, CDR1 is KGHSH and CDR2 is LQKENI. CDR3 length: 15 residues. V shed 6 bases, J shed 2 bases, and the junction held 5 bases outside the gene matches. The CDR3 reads CASSPGQGAQETQYF. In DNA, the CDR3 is TGTGCCAGCTCGCCCGGACAGGGGGCTCAAGAGACCCAGTACTTC. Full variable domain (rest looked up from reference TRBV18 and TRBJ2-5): NAGVMQNPRHLVRRRGQEARLRCSPMKGHSHVYWYRQLPEEGLKFMVYLQKENIIDESGMPKERFSAEFPKEGPSILRIQQVVRGDSAAYFCASSPGQGAQETQYFGPGTRLLVL.

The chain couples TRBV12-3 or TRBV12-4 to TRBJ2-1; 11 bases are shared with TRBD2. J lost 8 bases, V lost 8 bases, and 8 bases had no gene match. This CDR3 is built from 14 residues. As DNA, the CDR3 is TGTGCCAGCCGCGCTAGCGGGAGGTTTGATGAGCAGTTCTTC. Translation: CASRASGRFDEQFF.

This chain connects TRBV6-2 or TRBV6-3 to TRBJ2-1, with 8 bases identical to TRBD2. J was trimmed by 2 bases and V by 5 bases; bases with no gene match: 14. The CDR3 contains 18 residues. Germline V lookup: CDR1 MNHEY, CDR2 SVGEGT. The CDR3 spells CASSRDSRGLGPYNEQFF. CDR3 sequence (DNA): TGTGCCAGCAGTAGGGACTCAAGGGGACTAGGTCCCTACAATGAGCAGTTCTTC.

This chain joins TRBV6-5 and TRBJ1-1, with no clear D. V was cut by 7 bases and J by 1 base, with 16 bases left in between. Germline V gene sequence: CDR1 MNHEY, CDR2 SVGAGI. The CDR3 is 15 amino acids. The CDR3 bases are TGTGCCAGCATCACCAACATTTTTCGGAACACTGAAGCTTTCTTT. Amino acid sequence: CASITNIFRNTEAFF.

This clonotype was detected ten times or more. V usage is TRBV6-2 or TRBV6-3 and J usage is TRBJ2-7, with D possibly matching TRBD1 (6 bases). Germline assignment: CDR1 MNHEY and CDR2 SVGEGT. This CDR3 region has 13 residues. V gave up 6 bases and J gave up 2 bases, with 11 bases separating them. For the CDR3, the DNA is TGTGCCAGCAGGGGGACAATCGCCTACGAGCAGTACTTC. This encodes CASRGTIAYEQYF.

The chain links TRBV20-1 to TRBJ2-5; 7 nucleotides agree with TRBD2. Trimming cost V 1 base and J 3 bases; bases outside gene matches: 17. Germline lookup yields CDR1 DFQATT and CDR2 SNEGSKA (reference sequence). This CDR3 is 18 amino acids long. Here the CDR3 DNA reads TGCAGTGCTAGAGCCCCCCGGCTAGCGGAGGGAGGGAAAGAGACCCAGTACTTC. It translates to CSARAPRLAEGGKETQYF.

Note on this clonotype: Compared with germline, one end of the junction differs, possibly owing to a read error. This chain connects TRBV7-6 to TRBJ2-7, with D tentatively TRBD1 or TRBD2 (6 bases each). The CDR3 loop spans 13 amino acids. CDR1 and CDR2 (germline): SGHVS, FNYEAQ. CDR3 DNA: TGTGCCAGCAACTTAGGGGGACTTTACGAGCAGTACTTC. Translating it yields CASNLGGLYEQYF.

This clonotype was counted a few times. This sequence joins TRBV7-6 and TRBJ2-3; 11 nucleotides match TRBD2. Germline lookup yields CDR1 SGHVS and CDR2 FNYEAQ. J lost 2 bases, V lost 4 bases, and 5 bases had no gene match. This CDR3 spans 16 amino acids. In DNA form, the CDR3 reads TGTGCCAGCAGCTCGGGACTAGCGGCGATCACAGATACGCAGTATTTT. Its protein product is CASSSGLAAITDTQYF.

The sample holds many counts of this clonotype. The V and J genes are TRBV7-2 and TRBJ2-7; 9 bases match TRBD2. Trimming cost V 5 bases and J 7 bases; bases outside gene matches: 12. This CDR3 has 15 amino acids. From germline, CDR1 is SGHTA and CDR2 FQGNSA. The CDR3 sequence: CASSPRLAGAGEQYF. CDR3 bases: TGTGCCAGCAGCCCACGGTTAGCGGGAGCGGGAGAGCAGTACTTC.

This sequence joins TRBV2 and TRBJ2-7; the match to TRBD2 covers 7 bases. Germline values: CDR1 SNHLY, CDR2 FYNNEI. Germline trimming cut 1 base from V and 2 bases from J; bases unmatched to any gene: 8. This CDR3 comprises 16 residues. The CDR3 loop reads CASSEEFGGSAYEQYF. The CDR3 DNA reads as TGTGCCAGCAGTGAAGAATTCGGCGGGAGCGCCTACGAGCAGTACTTC.

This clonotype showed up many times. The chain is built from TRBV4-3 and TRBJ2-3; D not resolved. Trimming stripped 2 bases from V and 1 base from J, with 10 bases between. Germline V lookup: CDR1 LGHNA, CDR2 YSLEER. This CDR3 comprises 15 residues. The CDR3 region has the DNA TGCGCCAGCAGCCAATCCCTAGTGGGCACAGATACGCAGTATTTT. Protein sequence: CASSQSLVGTDTQYF.

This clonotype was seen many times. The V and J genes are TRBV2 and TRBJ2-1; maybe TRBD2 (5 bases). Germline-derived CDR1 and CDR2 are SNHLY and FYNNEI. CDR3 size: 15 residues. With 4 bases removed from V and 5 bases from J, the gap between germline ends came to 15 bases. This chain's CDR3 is CASSVDKAEDNEQFF. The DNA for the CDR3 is TGTGCCAGCAGTGTAGATAAAGCGGAGGACAATGAGCAGTTCTTC.

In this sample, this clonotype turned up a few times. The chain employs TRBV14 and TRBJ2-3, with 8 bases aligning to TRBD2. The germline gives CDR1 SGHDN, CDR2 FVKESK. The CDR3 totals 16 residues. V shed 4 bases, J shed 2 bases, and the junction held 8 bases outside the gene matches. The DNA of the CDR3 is TGTGCCAGCAGCCCGCCCGTTAGCGGGATCACAGATACGCAGTATTTT. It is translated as CASSPPVSGITDTQYF.

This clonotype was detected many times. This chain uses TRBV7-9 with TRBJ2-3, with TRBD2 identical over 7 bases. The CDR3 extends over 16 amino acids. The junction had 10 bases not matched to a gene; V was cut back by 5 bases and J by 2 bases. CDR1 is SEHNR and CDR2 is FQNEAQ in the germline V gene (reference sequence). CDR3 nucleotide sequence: TGTGCCAGCAGCCGCCGGGGCGGGAGTCTCACAGATACGCAGTATTTT. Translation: CASSRRGGSLTDTQYF.